Below, 3 T cell receptor beta chains from the same sample are listed, as sequenced in a study of CD8 T cells in ankylosing spondylitis. General study results and limits: Seemingly characteristic of ankylosing spondylitis blood was a TCR beta motif consisting of 7 or 8 highly homologous variants.

MiXCR was run by TCRdb on the 5' RACE reads, yielding one entry per CDR3 protein. The sample holds over 200,000 distinct CDR3 sequences, approximately 20% seen once. The antigens of these receptors remain unknown. The sample comprised blood, either unsorted or a sorted T cell fraction (not recorded which). The receptors here all came from a male donor with ankylosing spondylitis.

J is TRBJ1-2 and V is TRBV6-1, with 8 bases that match TRBD1. Germline trimming cut 6 bases from V and 0 bases from J; bases unmatched to any gene: 9. Germline V gene lookup returns CDR1 MNHNS and CDR2 SASEGT. The CDR3 runs 16 residues. CDR3 region: CASSTGTGNSNYGYTF. The CDR3, as DNA: TGTGCCAGCAGCACCGGGACAGGAAATTCTAACTATGGCTACACCTTC.

The J gene is TRBJ1-2, the V gene TRBV5-6; D unclear. V was clipped by 2 bases and J by 2 bases, with 13 bases between them. Germline V gives CDR1 SGHDT, CDR2 YYEEEE. The length of the CDR3 is 15 residues. CDR3 in DNA: TGTGCCAGCAGCTTTGACCCGACAACGAACTATGGCTACACCTTC. Amino acid sequence: CASSFDPTTNYGYTF.

A few counts support this clonotype. This chain joins TRBV13 and TRBJ1-2; D possibly corresponds to TRBD1 (6 bases). CDR1 PRHDT and CDR2 FYEKMQ come from the germline V gene (reference sequence). Trimming removed 4 bases at V and 0 bases at J, with 9 bases between. The CDR3 is made up of 14 amino acids. CDR3 sequence: CASSWDTTNYGYTF. CDR3 nucleotide sequence: TGTGCCAGCAGCTGGGACACAACTAACTATGGCTACACCTTC.